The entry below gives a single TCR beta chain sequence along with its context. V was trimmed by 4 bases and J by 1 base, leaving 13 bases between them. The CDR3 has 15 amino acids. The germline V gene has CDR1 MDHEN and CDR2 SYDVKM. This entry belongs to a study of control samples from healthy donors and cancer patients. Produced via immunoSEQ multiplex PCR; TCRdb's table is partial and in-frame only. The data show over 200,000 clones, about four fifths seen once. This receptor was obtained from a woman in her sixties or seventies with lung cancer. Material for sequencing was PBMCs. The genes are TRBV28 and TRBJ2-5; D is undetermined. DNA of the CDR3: TGTGCCAGCAGTTCCCCCCCGGCTGGCCAAGAGACCCAGTACTTC. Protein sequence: CASSSPPAGQETQYF. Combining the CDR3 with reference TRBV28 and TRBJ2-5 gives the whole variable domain DVKVTQSSRYLVKRTGEKVFLECVQDMDHENMFWYRQDPGLGLRLIYFSYDVKMKEKGDIPEGYSVSREKKERFSLILESASTNQTSMYLCASSSPPAGQETQYFGPGTRLLVL.